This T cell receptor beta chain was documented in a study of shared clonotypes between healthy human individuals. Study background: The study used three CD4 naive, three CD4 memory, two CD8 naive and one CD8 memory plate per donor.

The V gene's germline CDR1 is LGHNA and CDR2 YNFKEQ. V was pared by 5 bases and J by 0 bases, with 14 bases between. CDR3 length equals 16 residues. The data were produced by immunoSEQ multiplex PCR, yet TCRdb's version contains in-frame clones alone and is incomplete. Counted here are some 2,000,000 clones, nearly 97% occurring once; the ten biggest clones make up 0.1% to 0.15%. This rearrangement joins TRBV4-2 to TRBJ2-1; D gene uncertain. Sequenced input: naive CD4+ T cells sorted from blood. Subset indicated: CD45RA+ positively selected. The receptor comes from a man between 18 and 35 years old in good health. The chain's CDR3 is CASSKPEGYSYNEQFF. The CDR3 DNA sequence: TGTGCCAGCAGCAAACCAGAAGGCTACTCCTACAATGAGCAGTTCTTC.